What follows describes a single T cell receptor beta chain. The sample holds other DNA sequences that translate to the same CDR3. These data are taken from a study of blood T cell repertoires in COVID-19. Study details: The origin of the acute and convalescent COVID-19 samples was the United States, Italy and Spain. T cells, B-cell-depleted T cells, or PBMCs provided the cDNA or gDNA that served as material.

The length of the CDR3 is 15 residues. The V end lost 1 base, the J end lost 1 base, and 9 bases lay between the germline ends. CDR1 and CDR2 (germline): SGHRS, YFSETQ. Per the authors' pipeline: Estimates of nucleated cell counts were drawn from the amplification of reference gene primers. Profiling relied on immunoSEQ multiplex PCR, and the TCRdb table lists in-frame clones only, not all of them. Clone size and the V and J calls come from that table; the DNA yielded D and trimming. The data contain fewer than 450,000 clones, approximately 89% of them singletons. The sample taken for sequencing was peripheral blood. The chain recombines TRBV5-1 with TRBJ1-5, with a tentative D call TRBD1 (6 bases). The receptor comes from a woman aged 18 to 35 who had recovered from COVID-19. CDR3 amino acids: CASSLTTGSNQPQHF. CDR3 DNA: TGCGCCAGCAGCTTGACAACAGGGAGCAATCAGCCCCAGCATTTT.